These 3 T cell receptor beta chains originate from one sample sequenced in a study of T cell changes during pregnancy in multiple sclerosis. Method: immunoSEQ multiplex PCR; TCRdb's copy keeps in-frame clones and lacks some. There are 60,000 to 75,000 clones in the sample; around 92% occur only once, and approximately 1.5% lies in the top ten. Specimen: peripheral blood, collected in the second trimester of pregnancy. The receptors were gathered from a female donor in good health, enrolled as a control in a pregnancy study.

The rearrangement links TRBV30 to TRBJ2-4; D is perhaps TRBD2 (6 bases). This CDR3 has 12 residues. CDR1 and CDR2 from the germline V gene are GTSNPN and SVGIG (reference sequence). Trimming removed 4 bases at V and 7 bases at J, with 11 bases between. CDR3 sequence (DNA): TGTGCCTGGACGGGTGGAGGGAACATTCAGTACTTC. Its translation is CAWTGGGNIQYF.

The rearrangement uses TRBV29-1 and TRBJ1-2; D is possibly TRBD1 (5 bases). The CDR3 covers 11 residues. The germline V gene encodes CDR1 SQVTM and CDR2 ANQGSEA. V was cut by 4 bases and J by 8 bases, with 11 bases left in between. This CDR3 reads CSVGQPQGYTF. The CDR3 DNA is TGCAGCGTTGGACAGCCGCAGGGCTACACCTTC.

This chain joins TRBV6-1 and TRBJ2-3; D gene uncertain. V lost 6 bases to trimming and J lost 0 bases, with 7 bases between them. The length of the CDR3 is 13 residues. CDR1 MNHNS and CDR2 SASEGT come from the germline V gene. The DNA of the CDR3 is TGTGCCAGCAGGGAGCACAGCACAGATACGCAGTATTTT. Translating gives CASREHSTDTQYF.